This T cell receptor (beta chain) originates from a study of beta chain features in type 1 diabetes. The overall study: Cell yields, age and gender were similar between patients and healthy donors.

The germline V gene encodes CDR1 GTSNPN and CDR2 SVGIG (reference sequence). V lost 4 bases, J lost 5 bases, and 12 bases lay in between. The CDR3 runs 13 residues. In regard to this clone: No antigen is known for it.

Expressed TCRB transcripts were sequenced because the isolated RNA had all been reverse transcribed beforehand. Some clones are missing from TCRdb's copy, which holds only in-frame ones; the method was immunoSEQ multiplex PCR. This sample has 550,000 to 850,000 clones, with around an eighth found just once. Study-level points and caveats: Patients with Type 1 diabetes showed moderately but significantly shorter TCRB CDR3s in all four CD4+ subsets.

The sequenced sample was naive CD4+ T cells from blood. The origin of this receptor is a man between 18 and 29 years old with type 1 diabetes. The chain is built from TRBV30 and TRBJ1-5; a possible D gene is TRBD1 (5 bases). CDR3 in DNA: TGTGCCTGGAATGCAGGGAACGATCAGCCCCAGCATTTT. Amino acid sequence: CAWNAGNDQPQHF.